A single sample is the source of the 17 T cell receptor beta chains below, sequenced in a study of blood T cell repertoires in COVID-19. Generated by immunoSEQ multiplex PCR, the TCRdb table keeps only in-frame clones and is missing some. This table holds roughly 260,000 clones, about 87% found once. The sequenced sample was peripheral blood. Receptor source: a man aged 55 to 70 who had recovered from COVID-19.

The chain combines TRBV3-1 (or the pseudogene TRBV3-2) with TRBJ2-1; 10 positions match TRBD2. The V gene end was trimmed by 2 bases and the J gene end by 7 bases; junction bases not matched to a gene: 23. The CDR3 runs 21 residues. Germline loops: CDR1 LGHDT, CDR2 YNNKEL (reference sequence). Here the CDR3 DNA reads TGTGCCAGCAGCCAATCGAAAATACCAACCACGTCAGCGGGGGGGCCGAATGAGCAGTTCTTC. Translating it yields CASSQSKIPTTSAGGPNEQFF.

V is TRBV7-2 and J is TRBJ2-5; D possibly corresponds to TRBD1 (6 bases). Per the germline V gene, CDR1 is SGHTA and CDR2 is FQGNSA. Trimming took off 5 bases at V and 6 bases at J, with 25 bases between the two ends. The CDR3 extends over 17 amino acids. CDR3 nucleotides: TGTGCCAGCAGCGCCCGTGGTGGAGCAGGGGCGATGCAGACCCAGTACTTC. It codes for CASSARGGAGAMQTQYF.

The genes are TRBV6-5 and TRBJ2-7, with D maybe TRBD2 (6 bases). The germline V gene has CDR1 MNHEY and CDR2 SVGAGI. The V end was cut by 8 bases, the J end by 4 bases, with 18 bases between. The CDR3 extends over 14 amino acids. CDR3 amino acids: CASSDSGVRYEQYF. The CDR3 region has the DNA TGTGCCAGCTCCGACTCGGGGGTCAGGTACGAGCAGTACTTC.

This CDR3 reads CASSARTSQPEQFF. In DNA form, the CDR3 reads TGTGCCAGCAGCGCCAGGACTAGCCAACCCGAGCAGTTCTTC. This chain links TRBV9 with TRBJ2-1; 8 positions agree with TRBD2. V was pared by 3 bases and J by 10 bases, with 9 bases of the junction left unmatched. Germline CDR1 SGDLS, CDR2 YYNGEE. The CDR3 has 14 residues.

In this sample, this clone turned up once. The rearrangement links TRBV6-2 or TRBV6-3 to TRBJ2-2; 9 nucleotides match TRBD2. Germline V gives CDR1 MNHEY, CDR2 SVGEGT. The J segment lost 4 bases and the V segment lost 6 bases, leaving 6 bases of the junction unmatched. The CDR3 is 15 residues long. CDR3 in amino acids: CASSPRGGGTGELFF. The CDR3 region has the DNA TGTGCCAGCAGCCCCCGCGGGGGGGGCACCGGGGAGCTGTTTTTT.

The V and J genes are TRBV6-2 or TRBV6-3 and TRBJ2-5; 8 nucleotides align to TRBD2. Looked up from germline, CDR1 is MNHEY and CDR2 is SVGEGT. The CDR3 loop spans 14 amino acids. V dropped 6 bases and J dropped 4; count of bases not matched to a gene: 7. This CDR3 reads CASSSSGWGETQYF. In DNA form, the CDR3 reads TGTGCCAGCAGCTCTAGCGGGTGGGGAGAGACCCAGTACTTC.

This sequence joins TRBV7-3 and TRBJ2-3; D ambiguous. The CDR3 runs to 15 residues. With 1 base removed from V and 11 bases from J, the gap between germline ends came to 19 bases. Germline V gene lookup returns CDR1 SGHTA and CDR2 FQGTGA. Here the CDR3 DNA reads TGTGCCAGCAGCTTAAAGTTGGGCATTCAATACGAGCAGTATTTT. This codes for CASSLKLGIQYEQYF.

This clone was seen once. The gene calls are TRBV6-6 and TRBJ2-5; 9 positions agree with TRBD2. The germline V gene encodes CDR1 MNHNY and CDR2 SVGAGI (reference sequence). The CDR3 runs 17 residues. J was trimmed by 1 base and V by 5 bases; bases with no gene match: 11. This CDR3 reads CASSRAGGVQSQETQYF. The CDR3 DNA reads TGTGCCAGCAGTCGAGCGGGGGGCGTTCAATCCCAAGAGACCCAGTACTTC.

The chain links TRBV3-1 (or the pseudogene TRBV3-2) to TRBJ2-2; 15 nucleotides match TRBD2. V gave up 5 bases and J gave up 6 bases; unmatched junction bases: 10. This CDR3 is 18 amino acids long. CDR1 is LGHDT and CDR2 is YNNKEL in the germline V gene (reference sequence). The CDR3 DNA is TGTGCCAGCAGCTTACGGACTAGCGGGGGGGCTTCTGCCGGGGAGCTGTTTTTT. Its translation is CASSLRTSGGASAGELFF.

The CDR3 here is CASSYSATRNSPLHF. As DNA, the CDR3 is TGTGCCAGCAGTTACTCCGCGACACGAAATTCACCCCTCCACTTT. The J gene is TRBJ1-6, the V gene TRBV6-2 or TRBV6-3; no clear D. The CDR3 spans 15 residues. In germline, CDR1 is MNHEY, CDR2 SVGEGT. Trimming stripped 0 bases from V and 7 bases from J, with 10 bases between.

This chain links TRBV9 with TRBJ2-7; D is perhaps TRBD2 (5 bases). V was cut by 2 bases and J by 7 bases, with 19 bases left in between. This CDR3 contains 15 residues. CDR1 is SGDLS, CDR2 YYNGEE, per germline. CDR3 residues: CASSVGLNPKTEQYF. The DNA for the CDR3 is TGTGCCAGCAGCGTCGGACTCAATCCCAAAACGGAGCAGTACTTC.

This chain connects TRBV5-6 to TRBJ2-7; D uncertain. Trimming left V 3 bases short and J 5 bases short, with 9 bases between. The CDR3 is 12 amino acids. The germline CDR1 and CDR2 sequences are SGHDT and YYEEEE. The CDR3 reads CASSSGVHEQYF. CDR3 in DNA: TGTGCCAGCAGCTCGGGTGTCCACGAGCAGTACTTC.

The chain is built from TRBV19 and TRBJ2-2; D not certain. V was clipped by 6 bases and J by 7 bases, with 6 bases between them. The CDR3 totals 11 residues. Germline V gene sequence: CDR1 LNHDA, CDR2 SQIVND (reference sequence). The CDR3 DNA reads TGTGCCAGTAGCGGTATCGGGGAGCTGTTTTTT. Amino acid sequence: CASSGIGELFF.

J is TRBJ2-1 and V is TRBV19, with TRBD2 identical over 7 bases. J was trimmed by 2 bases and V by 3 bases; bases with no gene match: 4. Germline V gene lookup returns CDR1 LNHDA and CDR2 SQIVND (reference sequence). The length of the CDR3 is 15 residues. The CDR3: CASSIQRGAYNEQFF. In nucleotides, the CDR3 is TGTGCCAGTAGTATCCAGCGGGGAGCCTACAATGAGCAGTTCTTC.

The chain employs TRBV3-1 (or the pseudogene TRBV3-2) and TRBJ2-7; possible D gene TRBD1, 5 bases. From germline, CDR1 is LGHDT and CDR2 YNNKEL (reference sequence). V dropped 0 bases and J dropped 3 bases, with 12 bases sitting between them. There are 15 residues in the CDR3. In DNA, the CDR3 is TGTGCCAGCAGCCAAGACAGGGCCCACTACTACGAGCAGTACTTC. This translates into CASSQDRAHYYEQYF.

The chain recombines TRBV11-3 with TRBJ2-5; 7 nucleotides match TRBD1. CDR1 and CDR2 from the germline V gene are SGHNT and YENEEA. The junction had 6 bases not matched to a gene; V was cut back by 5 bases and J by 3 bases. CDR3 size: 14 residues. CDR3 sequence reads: CASSPRDRKETQYF. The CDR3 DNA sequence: TGTGCCAGCAGCCCCCGGGACAGAAAAGAGACCCAGTACTTC.

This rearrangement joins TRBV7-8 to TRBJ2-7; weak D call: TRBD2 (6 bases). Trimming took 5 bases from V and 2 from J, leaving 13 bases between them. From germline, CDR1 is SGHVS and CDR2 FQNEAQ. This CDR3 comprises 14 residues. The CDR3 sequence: CASSDGTAPYEQYF. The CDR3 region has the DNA TGTGCCAGCAGCGACGGGACTGCTCCCTACGAGCAGTACTTC.